The 31 T cell receptor beta chains listed next were all sequenced from one sample in a study of T cells in women clearing cervical HPV infection (dated by TCRdb to 2017 to 2018). The library was built by means of the immunoSEQ multiplex PCR assay. In its TCRdb copy, this immuneACCESS table keeps in-frame sequences only and misses some clones. Where compared with another copy, unresolved V genes explain less than half of these, and the others have no known cause. This sample's table has entries for approximately 21,000 clones. The ten top clones hold less than 30% of the sample. What was sequenced was blood buffy coat. All receptors come from a woman between 18 and 70 years old with a cervical HPV16 infection that either progressed to CIN3+ or cleared (not recorded which).

Note on this clone: Read sequence stops 3 residues before the CDR3 end, and the germline J gene provides the missing end. The rearrangement links TRBV29-1 to TRBJ1-1; D perhaps matches TRBD1 (6 bases). Germline V CDR1 and CDR2: SQVTM, ANQGSEA. The CDR3 consists of 10 residues. CDR3 residues: CSGGQPDAFF. The covered CDR3 bases are TGCAGCGGAGGACAGCCCGAC.

As regards this clone: The read terminates 3 residues ahead of where the CDR3 ends, so the germline J gene completes it. V usage is TRBV7-9 and J usage is TRBJ2-5; the D gene is possibly TRBD1 (5 bases). The germline CDR1 and CDR2 sequences are SEHNR and FQNEAQ (reference sequence). The CDR3 is 14 amino acids. The V end lost 6 bases, the J end lost 1 base, and 12 bases lay between the germline ends. CDR3 residues: CASRKTGPQETQYF. CDR3 bases read: TGTGCCAGCAGGAAAACAGGACCCCAAGAGACC.

A note on this clone: The read terminates 3 residues before the CDR3 end, so the remaining end is supplied by the germline J gene. The J gene is TRBJ1-1, the V gene TRBV5-1, with 7 bases that match TRBD1. Germline CDR1 reads SGHRS; CDR2 reads YFSETQ. CDR3 length equals 17 residues. V shed 0 bases, J shed 1 base, and the junction held 9 bases outside the gene matches. The DNA read from the CDR3 is TGCGCCAGCAGCTTGGCTTATAGGGGGCGCCGGAACACTGAA. This codes for CASSLAYRGRRNTE. The complete CDR3 sequence is CASSLAYRGRRNTEAFF.

In the case of this clone: The CDR3 end falls 3 residues outside the read, so it is completed with the germline J gene. This chain joins TRBV11-2 and TRBJ2-1; D remains ambiguous. The CDR3 extends over 11 amino acids. In germline, CDR1 is SGHAT, CDR2 FQNNGV. V gave up 6 bases and J gave up 7 bases, with 7 bases separating them. CDR3 bases read: TGTGCCAGCAGATCATTTAATGAG. Translation gives CASRSFNE. The CDR3 in its entirety is CASRSFNEQFF.

About this clone itself: The CDR3 goes on 3 residues after the read ends, and that part is filled in from the germline J gene. This sequence joins TRBV10-3 and TRBJ2-1, with no clear D. V gave up 7 bases and J gave up 1 base, with 14 bases separating them. From germline, CDR1 is ENHRY and CDR2 SYGVKD. This CDR3 is 15 amino acids long. Partial CDR3 DNA: TGTGCCATCACCCGGTGGGCAGATTCCTACAATGAG. Amino acid sequence: CAITRWADSYNE. The whole CDR3 protein is CAITRWADSYNEQFF.

Turning to this clone: The CDR3 end lies 3 residues beyond the end of the read and is filled in from the germline J gene. The V and J genes are TRBV6-1 and TRBJ1-1; the D is unclear. V was trimmed by 2 bases and J by 1 base, leaving 5 bases between them. The CDR3 is made up of 13 amino acids. Germline CDR1 and CDR2: MNHNS and SASEGT. The DNA read from the CDR3 is TGTGCCAGCAGTGAAAGCCAGAACACTGAA. Its protein product is CASSESQNTE. The full CDR3 sequence reads CASSESQNTEAFF.

About this clone itself: The read ends 3 residues shy of where the CDR3 ends; the end is completed using the germline J gene. The chain joins TRBV20-1 to TRBJ1-6; TRBD1 matches at 7 bases. The J segment lost 10 bases and the V segment lost 0 bases, leaving 6 bases of the junction unmatched. CDR1 is DFQATT, CDR2 SNEGSKA, per germline (reference sequence). This CDR3 has 14 residues. The CDR3 is CSARDQGVESPLHF. CDR3 DNA, as far as it was read: TGCAGTGCTAGAGATCAGGGGGTAGAATCACCC.

Partial CDR3 DNA: TGTGCCAGCAGCCACACGACTAGCGGGGGGTCCTACGAG. Translated, it gives CASSHTTSGGSYE. The whole CDR3 sequence reads CASSHTTSGGSYEQYF. V is TRBV2 and J is TRBJ2-7, with 13 bases lining up with TRBD2. The read comes to an end 3 residues before the CDR3 does, leaving the germline J gene to fill in the end. V was pared by 6 bases and J by 1 base, with 6 bases of the junction left unmatched. The germline CDR1 and CDR2 sequences are SNHLY and FYNNEI. CDR3 length: 16 residues.

On this clone: Read sequence stops 3 residues before the CDR3 end, and the germline J gene provides the missing end. The V and J genes are TRBV12-5 and TRBJ2-7; no clear D. Germline CDR1 LGHNT, CDR2 FRNRAP. The CDR3 sequence is 13 residues long. Trimming left V 1 base short and J 4 bases short, with 8 bases between. The CDR3 protein is CASGLGSVYEQYF. The sequenced CDR3 bases are TGTGCTAGTGGTTTGGGATCAGTATACGAG.

In regard to this clone: Sequencing ends 3 residues short of the CDR3 end; the germline J gene provides the rest. The J gene is TRBJ2-5, the V gene TRBV18; D remains ambiguous. V lost 6 bases and J lost 1, with 9 bases in between. In germline, CDR1 is KGHSH, CDR2 LQKENI. The CDR3 runs 13 residues. CDR3 in amino acids: CASSPDTQETQYF. The sequenced part of the CDR3 DNA is TGTGCCAGCTCTCCCGACACCCAAGAGACC.

Regarding this clone: The DNA ends 3 residues before the CDR3 does, and the rest of the CDR3 is filled in from the germline J gene. V and J are TRBV30 and TRBJ2-3; tentative D call: TRBD2 (6 bases). Germline V CDR1 and CDR2: GTSNPN, SVGIG (reference sequence). Trimming left V 7 bases short and J 3 bases short, with 14 bases between. The length of the CDR3 is 13 residues. The CDR3 bases that were read are TGTGCCTTAGGCGGGATAGTAACAGATACG. Protein sequence: CALGGIVTDT. The entire CDR3 protein reads CALGGIVTDTQYF.

About this clone: The read comes to an end 3 residues before the CDR3 does, leaving the germline J gene to fill in the end. The chain has TRBV7-9 and TRBJ1-2; D unclear. The CDR3 covers 13 residues. Germline CDR1 and CDR2: SEHNR and FQNEAQ (reference sequence). The CDR3 bases that were read are TGTGCCAGCAGCTTATTGGAGGACTACGAC. Protein: CASSLLEDYD. The whole CDR3 sequence reads CASSLLEDYDYTF.

For this clone: The read is 3 residues too short to cover the CDR3 end, so that end is filled in from the germline J gene. V usage is TRBV11-3 and J usage is TRBJ1-1; D may be TRBD1 (5 bases). V lost 4 bases and J 1 base, leaving 10 bases between the germline ends. Germline V CDR1 and CDR2: SGHNT, YENEEA. The CDR3 has 14 amino acids. CDR3 residues: CASSSGGGNTEAFF. The sequenced part of the CDR3 DNA is TGTGCCAGCAGCTCCGGGGGGGGGAACACTGAA.

Considering frequency, this clone is medium-sized. The sequenced fragment ends 3 residues before the CDR3 boundary, so the rest is inferred from the germline J gene. The genes are TRBV28 and TRBJ1-1; tentative D call: TRBD1 (5 bases). In germline, CDR1 is MDHEN, CDR2 SYDVKM. This CDR3 contains 17 residues. V was shortened by 2 bases and J by 2 bases, with 18 bases between the two germline ends. The CDR3 protein is CASSLEQAIGLNTEAFF. The CDR3 DNA, read in part, is TGTGCCAGCAGTTTAGAACAGGCGATCGGGCTAAACACTGAA. The full variable domain, with the rest looked up from reference TRBV28 and TRBJ1-1, is DVKVTQSSRYLVKRTGEKVFLECVQDMDHENMFWYRQDPGLGLRLIYFSYDVKMKEKGDIPEGYSVSREKKERFSLILESASTNQTSMYLCASSLEQAIGLNTEAFFGQGTRLTVV.

As for this clone: The same CDR3 also results from other DNA sequences found in this sample. CDR3 sequence: CASSLTSGRGETQYF. CDR3 DNA (partial): TGTGCCAGCAGTTTAACTAGCGGGAGAGGTGAGACC. The chain joins TRBV12-3 or TRBV12-4 to TRBJ2-5; 11 nucleotides match TRBD2. The CDR3 extends 3 residues past the end of the read, so its final part is completed from the germline J gene. Trimming cost V 2 bases and J 5 bases; bases outside gene matches: 4. The CDR3 extends over 15 amino acids.

Note on this clone: The CDR3 end falls 3 residues outside the read, so it is completed with the germline J gene. J is TRBJ1-2 and V is TRBV5-4; TRBD1 matches 8 bases. CDR3 size: 14 residues. Germline V lookup: CDR1 SGHNT, CDR2 YYREEE (reference sequence). V lost 4 bases to trimming and J lost 4 bases; unmatched junction nucleotides: 6. The part of the CDR3 DNA that was read is TGTGCCAGCAGCCTGGACAGGGTTAGCTATGGC. Encoded protein: CASSLDRVSYG. The CDR3 in its entirety is CASSLDRVSYGYTF.

With regard to this clone: The read terminates 3 residues before the CDR3 end, so the remaining end is supplied by the germline J gene. The gene calls are TRBV20-1 and TRBJ2-3, with 11 bases identical to TRBD2. Germline V gene lookup returns CDR1 DFQATT and CDR2 SNEGSKA (reference sequence). This CDR3 is built from 14 residues. Trimming at V came to 6 bases and at J to 2 bases, leaving 4 bases not matched to a gene. CDR3 region: CSALAGGNTDTQYF. Partial CDR3 DNA: TGCAGTGCGTTAGCGGGAGGGAACACAGATACG.

Of note for this clone: The read comes to an end 3 residues before the CDR3 does, leaving the germline J gene to fill in the end. The rearrangement links TRBV5-4 to TRBJ1-2, with D tentatively TRBD1 (5 bases). V lost 4 bases and J lost 5, with 18 bases in between. This CDR3 has 15 amino acids. Germline loops: CDR1 SGHNT, CDR2 YYREEE (reference sequence). The CDR3 reads CASSRRDSARYGYTF. The CDR3 DNA, read in part, is TGTGCCAGCAGCCGCCGGGACTCCGCCCGATATGGC.

As concerns this clone: The read halts 3 residues ahead of the CDR3 end, with the missing end drawn from the germline J gene. This rearrangement joins TRBV7-9 to TRBJ2-7; possibly TRBD1 for D (6 bases). This CDR3 is 15 amino acids long. CDR1 is SEHNR, CDR2 FQNEAQ, per germline (reference sequence). The V gene lost 4 bases and the J gene lost 6 bases, with 19 bases spanning the gap. CDR3 bases read: TGTGCCAGCAGCTCCCGGGACACGCAAACGGGCGAG. As protein: CASSSRDTQTGE. The CDR3, in full, reads CASSSRDTQTGEQYF.

The sequenced CDR3 bases are TGCGCCAGCAGCTTGGGGGACAGAGAGAACACTGAA. Its protein is CASSLGDRENTE. The complete CDR3 sequence is CASSLGDRENTEAFF. The chain is built from TRBV5-1 and TRBJ1-1; TRBD1 matches 7 bases. Read data end 3 residues before the CDR3 end; the end is taken from the germline J gene. Germline V gives CDR1 SGHRS, CDR2 YFSETQ. The trim removed 0 bases at V and 1 base at J, leaving 3 bases unmatched. The CDR3 is 15 amino acids.

Regarding this clone: The read gets to within 3 residues of the CDR3 end, and the germline J gene fills in the rest. The rearrangement links TRBV5-1 to TRBJ2-3; weak D call: TRBD1 (6 bases). The V and J ends lost 0 bases and 3 bases respectively, with 11 bases between them. Germline CDR1 reads SGHRS; CDR2 reads YFSETQ. CDR3 length: 15 amino acids. Here the CDR3 reads CASSLAVQGTDTQYF. The CDR3 DNA, read in part, is TGCGCCAGCAGCTTGGCCGTCCAGGGGACAGATACG.

To note about this clone: The sequence runs out 3 residues before the end of the CDR3; the remainder is reconstructed from the germline J gene. The chain links TRBV6-1 to TRBJ1-5; D is unclear. Trimming took off 4 bases at V and 6 bases at J, with 13 bases between the two ends. Germline CDR1 MNHNS, CDR2 SASEGT. This CDR3 is built from 14 residues. Incomplete CDR3 DNA: TGTGCCAGCAGTGGGGCAGATTCTGTTCAGCCC. The encoded protein is CASSGADSVQP. In full, the CDR3 reads CASSGADSVQPQHF.

Partial CDR3 DNA: TGTGCCAGCAGGGCTCGACAGGCCAACGGGGAG. It encodes CASRARQANGE. The CDR3 in its entirety is CASRARQANGELFF. The J gene is TRBJ2-2, the V gene TRBV12-3 or TRBV12-4, with D possibly being TRBD1 (6 bases). The read ends 3 residues early relative to the CDR3; the germline J gene fills the gap. V lost 6 bases and J lost 7, with 15 bases in between. This CDR3 spans 14 amino acids.

The chain's CDR3 is CASSDQASGIRNEQYF. CDR3 bases read: TGTGCCAGCAGTGACCAGGCTAGCGGGATACGGAACGAG. The V and J genes are TRBV2 and TRBJ2-7, with 9 bases that match TRBD2. The read ends 3 residues shy of where the CDR3 ends; the end is completed using the germline J gene. V gave up 3 bases and J gave up 5 bases; unmatched junction bases: 11. The CDR3 has 16 residues. Germline loops: CDR1 SNHLY, CDR2 FYNNEI.

A word on this clone: Germline is not matched at one junction end, which may reflect a read error. Sequencing ends 3 residues short of the CDR3 end; the germline J gene provides the rest. Other DNA sequences in the same sample also yield this CDR3. The chain links TRBV5-1 to TRBJ2-2; 7 nucleotides match TRBD2. Germline CDR1 SGHRS, CDR2 YFSETQ. The CDR3 is 15 residues long. This chain's CDR3 is CASRSGGTNTGELFF. The sequenced part of the CDR3 DNA is TGCGCCAGCAGATCGGGGGGAACGAATACCGGGGAG.

Points on this clone: The read terminates 3 residues before the CDR3 end, so the remaining end is supplied by the germline J gene. This chain uses TRBV20-1 with TRBJ2-5; 7 bases agree with TRBD1. With V trimmed by 3 bases and J by 4 bases, 5 bases remained unmatched. The CDR3 extends over 13 amino acids. Germline CDR1 DFQATT, CDR2 SNEGSKA (reference sequence). The DNA read from the CDR3 is TGCAGTGCTAGCAAGACAGGGTCAGAGACC. The encoded protein is CSASKTGSET. The CDR3 in its entirety is CSASKTGSETQYF.

Notes on this clone: The read gets to within 3 residues of the CDR3 end, and the germline J gene fills in the rest. The genes are TRBV9 and TRBJ1-4; D might be TRBD1 (5 bases). This CDR3 is 15 amino acids long. V was pared by 0 bases and J by 4 bases, with 10 bases between. Germline values: CDR1 SGDLS, CDR2 YYNGEE. The CDR3 loop reads CASSVGGRRNEKLFF. The CDR3 bases that were read are TGTGCCAGCAGCGTAGGGGGCAGACGTAATGAAAAA.

With respect to this clone: The CDR3 goes on 3 residues after the read ends, and that part is filled in from the germline J gene. The J gene is TRBJ1-1, the V gene TRBV6-2 or TRBV6-3; TRBD1 matches at 7 bases. The CDR3 is 15 residues long. V dropped 0 bases and J dropped 0; count of bases not matched to a gene: 1. Germline assignment: CDR1 MNHEY and CDR2 SVGEGT. Incomplete CDR3 DNA: TGTGCCAGCAGTTACTCGGGACAGTTGAACACTGAA. This codes for CASSYSGQLNTE. In full, the CDR3 is CASSYSGQLNTEAFF.

Of note for this clone: The read terminates 3 residues before the CDR3 end, so the remaining end is supplied by the germline J gene. The genes are TRBV29-1 and TRBJ1-3; D ambiguous. This CDR3 region has 13 residues. CDR1 is SQVTM, CDR2 ANQGSEA, per germline. Between the trimmed V and J ends, which lost 3 bases and 4 bases, there was a span of 10 bases. CDR3 DNA (partial): TGCAGCGTTGATTACCTGGCCGGAAACACC. It is translated as CSVDYLAGNT. The entire CDR3 protein is CSVDYLAGNTIYF.

About this clone itself: The read finishes 3 residues shy of the CDR3 end, and the germline J gene is used to complete it. The chain uses TRBV19 and TRBJ1-2; the match to TRBD1 covers 7 bases. Germline lookup yields CDR1 LNHDA and CDR2 SQIVND (reference sequence). The CDR3 is made up of 15 amino acids. The CDR3 DNA, read in part, is TGTGCCAGTAGTAGACCGGGACAGACGTTCTACGAC. Amino acids: CASSRPGQTFYD. The whole CDR3 region reads CASSRPGQTFYDYTF.

Points on this clone: Read sequence stops 3 residues before the CDR3 end, and the germline J gene provides the missing end. The chain has TRBV30 and TRBJ1-2; D is possibly TRBD1 (5 bases). The CDR3 spans 11 residues. V was trimmed by 2 bases and J by 7 bases, leaving 8 bases between them. Germline V CDR1 and CDR2: GTSNPN, SVGIG (reference sequence). Incomplete CDR3 DNA: TGTGCCTGGAGTCGGGGGGGTGGC. It encodes CAWSRGGG. The full CDR3 protein is CAWSRGGGYTF.